Included here is one T cell receptor (beta chain) sequence, with context. CDR1 is SNHLY and CDR2 is FYNNEI in the germline V gene. The V gene end was trimmed by 7 bases and the J gene end by 2 bases; junction bases not matched to a gene: 8. The CDR3 totals 15 residues. This sample is part of a study of blood T cell repertoires in COVID-19. Profiled with immunoSEQ multiplex PCR; TCRdb holds only in-frame clones, not every one. This sample carries 330,000 or so clones, 80% to 90% of them seen once, and the ten largest clones take under 6%. The sequenced material came from PBMCs or T cells enriched from blood (not recorded which). This sequence was found in a man aged 25 to 40 who had recovered from COVID-19. The V gene is TRBV2, the J gene TRBJ1-5; 7 bases fit TRBD1. As DNA, the CDR3 is TGTGCCAGCATGCCCCACAGGGGAGGCAATCAGCCCCAGCATTTT. This translates into CASMPHRGGNQPQHF.